The present TCR beta chain was sequenced within a study of cytomegalovirus exposure and HLA in healthy donors. A multiplex PCR was run with 60 Vbeta primers and 13 Jbeta primers. This table comes from immunoSEQ multiplex PCR, and its TCRdb copy is limited to in-frame clones, with some not included. The sample records about 130,000 clones, around 74% being singletons. As for this clone: Distinct nucleotide sequences in the sample also encode this CDR3.

The V gene lost 2 bases and the J gene lost 4 bases, with 9 bases spanning the gap. The CDR3 length is 12 residues. From germline, CDR1 is GTSNPN and CDR2 SVGIG (reference sequence). This TCR came from a young man in good health and CMV-seronegative. This chain uses TRBV30 with TRBJ2-7, with TRBD1 as a possible D gene (6 bases). Sequencing was carried out using PBMCs. Written as DNA, the CDR3 is TGTGCCTGGAGTTCACAGGGATACGAGCAGTACTTC. Residues: CAWSSQGYEQYF.